The 17 T cell receptor beta chains given below trace back to one sample, sequenced in a study of response to subunit inactivated influenza vaccine. TCRdb recomputed calls from the RT-PCR reads with MiXCR, one row per CDR3 protein. The sample holds 170,000 or so distinct CDR3 sequences; about 11% are singletons and the top ten take about a third. The starting material was CD8+ T cells sorted from PBMCs, obtained less than 30 months after vaccination. All receptors come from a man aged 45 to 70 who received an inactivated influenza vaccine.

The chain is built from TRBV29-1 and TRBJ2-3; possible D gene TRBD1, 5 bases. This CDR3 comprises 15 residues. V lost 4 bases, J lost 0 bases, and 14 bases lay in between. Germline lookup yields CDR1 SQVTM and CDR2 ANQGSEA. The CDR3: CSVGRGSVSTDTQYF. In DNA, the CDR3 is TGCAGCGTTGGAAGGGGATCAGTTAGCACAGATACGCAGTATTTT.

This clonotype was counted between two and nine times. V is TRBV29-1 and J is TRBJ2-1; no clear D gene. Looked up from germline, CDR1 is SQVTM and CDR2 is ANQGSEA. CDR3 size: 10 residues. The V and J ends lost 0 bases and 6 bases respectively, with 0 bases between them. CDR3 region: CSVEDNEQFF. CDR3 bases: TGCAGCGTTGAAGACAATGAGCAGTTCTTC.

The table lists this clonotype with many counts. The junction and the germline gene differ at one end; a read error may be behind it. The chain is built from TRBV27 and TRBJ2-1; D is uncertain. Germline lookup yields CDR1 MNHEY and CDR2 SMNVEV (reference sequence). The CDR3 loop spans 13 amino acids. Here the CDR3 reads CANSPWAEEEQFF. The CDR3 DNA reads TGTGCCAACAGTCCCTGGGCGGAAGAAGAGCAGTTCTTC.

The chain couples TRBV20-1 to TRBJ1-5; no clear D. This CDR3 is built from 16 residues. Trimming removed 0 bases from V and 0 bases from J, with 12 bases in between. The germline gives CDR1 DFQATT, CDR2 SNEGSKA (reference sequence). The CDR3 coding sequence is TGCAGTGCTAGAGATCTTGGCAGCCATAGCAATCAGCCCCAGCATTTT. Translation gives CSARDLGSHSNQPQHF.

This sequence joins TRBV20-1 and TRBJ2-2; 7 nucleotides agree with TRBD2. After removal of 1 base from V and 2 bases from J, the junction contained 1 base not matched to a gene. The CDR3 runs 14 residues. Germline V CDR1 and CDR2: DFQATT, SNEGSKA (reference sequence). The CDR3 protein is CSARAGLNTGELFF. The CDR3 nucleotides are TGCAGTGCTAGAGCGGGACTAAACACCGGGGAGCTGTTTTTT.

This clonotype has only a few counts. This chain uses TRBV4-3 with TRBJ2-3; tentative D call: TRBD1 (5 bases). Per the germline V gene, CDR1 is LGHNA and CDR2 is YSLEER. The CDR3 totals 15 residues. V lost 0 bases to trimming and J lost 2 bases, with 9 bases between them. The CDR3 sequence is CASSQDWTTTDTQYF. CDR3 nucleotide sequence: TGCGCCAGCAGCCAAGATTGGACAACCACAGATACGCAGTATTTT.

There are a few counts of this clonotype. This chain links TRBV10-3 with TRBJ2-7; D gene unclear. Germline CDR1 reads ENHRY; CDR2 reads SYGVKD. This CDR3 region has 14 residues. Trimming stripped 4 bases from V and 1 base from J, with 11 bases between. CDR3 in amino acids: CAISVREQSYEQYF. The CDR3 DNA reads as TGTGCCATCAGTGTACGAGAGCAATCCTACGAGCAGTACTTC.

This clonotype was recorded at least ten times. The V call is TRBV3-1, the J call TRBJ2-7; D is ambiguous. This CDR3 region has 13 residues. The germline V gene has CDR1 LGHDT and CDR2 YNNKEL (reference sequence). V was shortened by 0 bases and J by 0 bases, with 3 bases between the two germline ends. The CDR3 loop is CASSQDASYEQYF. The CDR3 region has the DNA TGTGCCAGCAGCCAAGATGCCTCCTACGAGCAGTACTTC.

The table lists this clonotype with a few counts. The chain uses TRBV7-9 and TRBJ2-3; a weak D match, TRBD2 (6 bases). The V gene lost 8 bases and the J gene lost 5 bases, with 14 bases spanning the gap. Germline V gene sequence: CDR1 SEHNR, CDR2 FQNEAQ (reference sequence). This CDR3 is 13 amino acids long. The CDR3 loop reads CASLKLAQDTQYF. For the CDR3, the DNA is TGTGCCAGCTTAAAACTAGCTCAAGATACGCAGTATTTT.

This clonotype was detected ten times or more. V and J are TRBV12-3 or TRBV12-4 and TRBJ2-1; possible D gene TRBD2, 5 bases. The length of the CDR3 is 14 residues. V lost 7 bases and J lost 0, with 10 bases in between. Written as DNA, the CDR3 is TGTGCCAGCACTTCTGGGAGCTCCTACAATGAGCAGTTCTTC. This codes for CASTSGSSYNEQFF.

In its sample, this clonotype was seen a few times. The chain combines TRBV5-6 with TRBJ1-2, with D perhaps TRBD1 (5 bases). Looked up from germline, CDR1 is SGHDT and CDR2 is YYEEEE. The CDR3 is 15 amino acids. V lost 4 bases and J lost 2, with 15 bases in between. CDR3 sequence reads: CASSPGATLNYGYTF. CDR3 coding DNA: TGTGCCAGCAGCCCCGGGGCTACGTTAAACTATGGCTACACCTTC.

The genes are TRBV5-1 and TRBJ2-1; TRBD2 matches 12 bases. V shed 4 bases, J shed 6 bases, and the junction held 5 bases outside the gene matches. The CDR3 sequence is 15 residues long. CDR1 SGHRS and CDR2 YFSETQ come from the germline V gene. The CDR3, as DNA: TGCGCCAGCAGCATTCGACTAGCGGGAGTCAATGAGCAGTTCTTC. Encoded protein: CASSIRLAGVNEQFF.

This clonotype was seen a handful of times. The chain has TRBV6-2 or TRBV6-3 and TRBJ2-1; 9 bases align to TRBD2. The germline gives CDR1 MNHEY, CDR2 SVGEGT. V shed 0 bases, J shed 7 bases, and the junction held 13 bases outside the gene matches. The CDR3 spans 18 residues. The CDR3 spells CASSYSAAGGPTWNEQFF. The CDR3 region has the DNA TGTGCCAGCAGTTACTCTGCAGCGGGGGGCCCCACGTGGAATGAGCAGTTCTTC.

The CDR3, as DNA: TGTGCCAGCAGTTTACGTCAGAGTTACAATGAGCAGTTCTTC. This sequence encodes CASSLRQSYNEQFF. This chain connects TRBV12-3 or TRBV12-4 to TRBJ2-1; the D is unclear. Trimming took 2 bases from V and 4 from J, leaving 9 bases between them. The CDR3 covers 14 residues.

This clonotype was picked up many times. V gene TRBV20-1 combines with J gene TRBJ2-5, with 8 bases that match TRBD2. The CDR3 has 13 residues. V lost 3 bases, J lost 3 bases, and 3 bases stayed unmatched. CDR1 is DFQATT and CDR2 is SNEGSKA in the germline V gene (reference sequence). The CDR3 reads CSARELAEETQYF. For the CDR3, the DNA is TGCAGTGCTAGGGAACTAGCGGAAGAGACCCAGTACTTC.

The chain employs TRBV28 and TRBJ1-1; a possible D gene is TRBD1 (6 bases). CDR1 is MDHEN and CDR2 is SYDVKM in the germline V gene. Trimming took off 3 bases at V and 5 bases at J, with 10 bases between the two ends. The CDR3 length is 13 residues. DNA for the CDR3: TGTGCCAGCAGTTTCACAGGGAAGACTGAAGCTTTCTTT. Its translation: CASSFTGKTEAFF.

Ten or more counts support this clonotype. This chain connects TRBV12-3 or TRBV12-4 to TRBJ2-1; possible D gene TRBD1, 6 bases. The CDR3 is made up of 14 amino acids. Trimming stripped 5 bases from V and 4 bases from J, with 12 bases between. The CDR3 is CASSGDRNYNEQFF. CDR3 DNA: TGTGCCAGCAGTGGTGACAGGAATTACAATGAGCAGTTCTTC.